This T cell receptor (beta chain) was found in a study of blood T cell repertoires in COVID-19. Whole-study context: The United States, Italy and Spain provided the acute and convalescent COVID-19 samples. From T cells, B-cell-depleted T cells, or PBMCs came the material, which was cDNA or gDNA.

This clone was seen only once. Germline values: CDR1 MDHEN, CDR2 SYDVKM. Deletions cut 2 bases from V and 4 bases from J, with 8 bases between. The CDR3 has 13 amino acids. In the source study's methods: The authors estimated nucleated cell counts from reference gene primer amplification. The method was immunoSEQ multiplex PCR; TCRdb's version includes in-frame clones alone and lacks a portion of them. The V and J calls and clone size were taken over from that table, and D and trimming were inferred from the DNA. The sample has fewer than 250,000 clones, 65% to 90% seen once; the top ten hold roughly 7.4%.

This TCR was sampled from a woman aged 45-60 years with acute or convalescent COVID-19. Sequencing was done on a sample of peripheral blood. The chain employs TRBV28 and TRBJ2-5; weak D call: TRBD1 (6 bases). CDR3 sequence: CASSLQQGETQYF. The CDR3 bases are TGTGCCAGCAGTTTACAACAGGGAGAGACCCAGTACTTC. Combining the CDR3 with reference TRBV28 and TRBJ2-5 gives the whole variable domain DVKVTQSSRYLVKRTGEKVFLECVQDMDHENMFWYRQDPGLGLRLIYFSYDVKMKEKGDIPEGYSVSREKKERFSLILESASTNQTSMYLCASSLQQGETQYFGPGTRLLVL.